The 28 T cell receptor beta chains reported below all come from one sample, sequenced in a study of cytomegalovirus exposure and HLA in healthy donors. Primers for the PCR totalled 60 Vbeta and 13 Jbeta. Clones were read by immunoSEQ multiplex PCR, and TCRdb kept only the in-frame ones, dropping some. The sample includes approximately 280,000 clones, about nine tenths of them seen just once. The specimen was PBMCs. These receptors all come from a man in his forties or fifties in good health and CMV-seropositive.

This chain connects TRBV30 to TRBJ1-4; TRBD1 agrees at 7 bases. The germline gives CDR1 GTSNPN, CDR2 SVGIG (reference sequence). With V trimmed by 2 bases and J by 4 bases, 7 bases remained unmatched. The length of the CDR3 is 15 residues. The CDR3 protein is CAWSSGTAINEKLFF. CDR3 DNA: TGTGCCTGGAGTTCCGGGACAGCGATTAATGAAAAACTGTTTTTT.

The chain combines TRBV19 with TRBJ2-1; D may be TRBD2 (5 bases). Germline V gives CDR1 LNHDA, CDR2 SQIVND (reference sequence). The CDR3 is made up of 16 amino acids. V was pared by 6 bases and J by 6 bases, with 21 bases between. The DNA for the CDR3 is TGTGCCAGTAGGACCTCCGACTACCAGCCCTCCAATGAGCAGTTCTTC. Translation gives CASRTSDYQPSNEQFF.

The chain is built from TRBV19 and TRBJ1-1, with D tentatively TRBD1 (5 bases). The CDR3 contains 12 residues. From germline, CDR1 is LNHDA and CDR2 SQIVND (reference sequence). Trimming shortened V by 2 bases and J by 4 bases, and 5 bases separated the two germline ends. For the CDR3, the DNA is TGTGCCAGTAGTATACAGGGCACTGAAGCTTTCTTT. Amino acid sequence: CASSIQGTEAFF.

The chain recombines TRBV10-3 with TRBJ2-3; TRBD1 is a possible D gene (5 bases). V dropped 0 bases and J dropped 4 bases, with 17 bases sitting between them. Germline CDR1 ENHRY, CDR2 SYGVKD. This CDR3 has 17 residues. The CDR3 region is CAISESLGPRNSDTQYF. The CDR3 DNA reads as TGTGCCATCAGTGAGTCATTGGGGCCGAGAAATTCAGATACGCAGTATTTT.

The chain joins TRBV7-2 to TRBJ2-5; unclear D gene. Trimming left V 5 bases short and J 0 bases short, with 4 bases between. Germline CDR1 is SGHTA and CDR2 is FQGNSA. This CDR3 has 12 residues. The CDR3 DNA reads as TGTGCCAGCAGCCTGTACCAAGAGACCCAGTACTTC. As protein: CASSLYQETQYF. The full variable domain, with the rest looked up from reference TRBV7-2 and TRBJ2-5, is GAGVSQSPSNKVTEKGKDVELRCDPISGHTALYWYRQSLGQGLEFLIYFQGNSAPDKSGLPSDRFSAERTGGSVSTLTIQRTQQEDSAVYLCASSLYQETQYFGPGTRLLVL.

V and J are TRBV18 and TRBJ2-1, with 7 positions matching TRBD1. This CDR3 region has 14 residues. CDR1 and CDR2 from the germline V gene are KGHSH and LQKENI. The trim removed 6 bases at V and 7 bases at J, leaving 9 bases unmatched. The CDR3 DNA reads TGTGCCAGCTCTCCAAGTACAGGGGATAATGAGCAGTTCTTC. It specifies CASSPSTGDNEQFF.

This chain links TRBV28 with TRBJ2-1; D possibly corresponds to TRBD2 (7 bases). Per the germline V gene, CDR1 is MDHEN and CDR2 is SYDVKM. Trimming took 3 bases from V and 6 from J, leaving 18 bases between them. The CDR3 extends over 16 amino acids. In DNA, the CDR3 is TGTGCCAGCAGTTTTCGGGGGGCGTCCCGGGGCAATGAGCAGTTCTTC. It yields the protein CASSFRGASRGNEQFF.

CDR3 residues: CASSLAENYGYTF. The CDR3 DNA reads TGTGCCAGCAGCTTGGCCGAAAACTATGGCTACACCTTC. This chain joins TRBV7-3 and TRBJ1-2; D unresolved. In germline, CDR1 is SGHTA, CDR2 FQGTGA. Trimming left V 3 bases short and J 2 bases short, with 7 bases between. The CDR3 totals 13 residues.

The gene calls are TRBV28 and TRBJ2-7; D is unclear. Trimming took 3 bases from V and 0 from J, leaving 6 bases between them. This CDR3 spans 13 amino acids. CDR1 MDHEN and CDR2 SYDVKM come from the germline V gene. The CDR3: CASSFRASYEQYF. The CDR3, as DNA: TGTGCCAGCAGTTTCCGAGCCTCCTACGAGCAGTACTTC.

The V gene is TRBV4-1, the J gene TRBJ2-5; 8 bases fit TRBD1. Germline lookup yields CDR1 MGHRA and CDR2 YSYEKL. V trimming: 4 bases; J trimming: 7 bases; junction bases outside the gene matches: 8. CDR3 length: 14 amino acids. The CDR3 sequence: CASSPGGSLGTQYF. For the CDR3, the DNA is TGCGCCAGCAGCCCAGGGGGCTCGTTAGGGACCCAGTACTTC.

The gene calls are TRBV7-9 and TRBJ1-1; D gene unclear. The V gene's germline CDR1 is SEHNR and CDR2 FQNEAQ (reference sequence). With 1 base removed from V and 2 bases from J, the gap between germline ends came to 8 bases. The CDR3 is made up of 14 amino acids. The CDR3 DNA follows: TGTGCCAGCAGCTTAGGAGGGTCTAACACTGAAGCTTTCTTT. Translating it yields CASSLGGSNTEAFF.

This sequence joins TRBV5-1 and TRBJ2-1; TRBD2 agrees at 14 bases. Trimming removed 7 bases from V and 4 bases from J; junction bases left unmatched: 7. Germline assignment: CDR1 SGHRS and CDR2 YFSETQ. The CDR3 is made up of 16 amino acids. This CDR3 is CASPGLAGEMYNEQFF. The DNA for the CDR3 is TGCGCCAGCCCGGGACTAGCGGGAGAAATGTACAATGAGCAGTTCTTC.

This clone has a single count. This sequence joins TRBV27 and TRBJ1-1, with 7 bases matching TRBD1. The CDR3 totals 14 residues. CDR1 is MNHEY, CDR2 SMNVEV, per germline (reference sequence). The J segment lost 5 bases and the V segment lost 2 bases, leaving 5 bases of the junction unmatched. CDR3 DNA: TGTGCCAGCAGTTTAGACAGGGAAGTAACTGAAGCTTTCTTT. It is translated as CASSLDREVTEAFF.

This clone was observed a handful of times. The chain carries TRBV7-9 and TRBJ1-1, with unresolved D. This CDR3 contains 15 residues. Germline V gene data show CDR1 as SEHNR and CDR2 as FQNEAQ (reference sequence). The V end was cut by 1 base, the J end by 2 bases, with 11 bases between. As DNA, the CDR3 is TGTGCCAGCAGCTTAGGGGCAGGCCTAAACACTGAAGCTTTCTTT. Translating it yields CASSLGAGLNTEAFF.

Only a few counts were recorded for this clone. V gene TRBV6-6 combines with J gene TRBJ1-1, with unresolved D. CDR3 length: 12 amino acids. The germline V and J ends were trimmed by 2 bases and 6 bases, with 7 bases remaining between them. Germline CDR1 MNHNY, CDR2 SVGAGI (reference sequence). CDR3 residues: CASSYPRAEAFF. The CDR3 DNA follows: TGTGCCAGCAGTTACCCCCGCGCTGAAGCTTTCTTT.

The chain is built from TRBV5-1 and TRBJ2-7, with D possibly TRBD2 on 6 matching bases. Germline values: CDR1 SGHRS, CDR2 YFSETQ. CDR3 length equals 14 residues. V dropped 5 bases and J dropped 2 bases, with 14 bases sitting between them. The CDR3, as DNA: TGCGCCAGCAGGGGGCTGGGGGGACCCTACGAGCAGTACTTC. The encoded protein is CASRGLGGPYEQYF.

The genes are TRBV6-4 and TRBJ1-1; TRBD1 is a possible D gene (6 bases). The CDR3 spans 14 residues. The V end lost 4 bases, the J end lost 1 base, and 10 bases lay between the germline ends. The V gene's germline CDR1 is MRHNA and CDR2 SNTAGT. The DNA of the CDR3 is TGTGCCAGCAGTGCGACAGGAAGGAACACTGAAGCTTTCTTT. Translation: CASSATGRNTEAFF.

This sequence joins TRBV28 and TRBJ1-1; a weak D match, TRBD1 (5 bases). V was pared by 5 bases and J by 3 bases, with 13 bases between. Per the germline V gene, CDR1 is MDHEN and CDR2 is SYDVKM. The length of the CDR3 is 14 residues. CDR3 coding DNA: TGTGCCAGCAGTCCCAGGGTAATGCACACTGAAGCTTTCTTT. Amino acids: CASSPRVMHTEAFF.

The chain employs TRBV11-2 and TRBJ1-4; D is perhaps TRBD1 (6 bases). Germline CDR1 and CDR2: SGHAT and FQNNGV. V shed 6 bases and J shed 0 bases, with 17 bases lying between them. This CDR3 is built from 17 residues. The CDR3 bases are TGTGCCAGCAGATCGGACAGACACTTTGCAACTAATGAAAAACTGTTTTTT. Amino acid sequence: CASRSDRHFATNEKLFF.

This rearrangement joins TRBV6-6 to TRBJ2-1; 11 bases are shared with TRBD2. Germline CDR1 MNHNY, CDR2 SVGAGI (reference sequence). J gave up 8 bases and V 4 bases, and 4 bases lay outside the gene matches. CDR3 size: 14 residues. The CDR3 DNA sequence: TGTGCCAGCAGTTTTTTAGCGGGAGGGGATGAGCAGTTCTTC. It yields the protein CASSFLAGGDEQFF.

The chain links TRBV28 to TRBJ2-7; TRBD2 aligns across 8 bases. The CDR3 is 15 amino acids. Germline CDR1 reads MDHEN; CDR2 reads SYDVKM. V trimming: 4 bases; J trimming: 2 bases; junction bases outside the gene matches: 7. The CDR3 DNA follows: TGTGCCAGCAGTTCCACTAGCGGCAGACCCTACGAGCAGTACTTC. The encoded protein is CASSSTSGRPYEQYF.

The gene calls are TRBV7-2 and TRBJ2-1; the match to TRBD1 covers 9 bases. Trimming took 6 bases from V and 3 from J; bases not matched to a gene: 6. CDR3 length: 15 residues. CDR1 and CDR2 (germline): SGHTA, FQGNSA. CDR3 DNA: TGTGCCAGCAGATGGTACAGGGGGCTCTACAATGAGCAGTTCTTC. It translates to CASRWYRGLYNEQFF.

The CDR3 DNA sequence: TGTGCCAGCAGCTTGACTAGCGGGAGTGCAGATACGCAGTATTTT. Translated, it gives CASSLTSGSADTQYF. The V gene is TRBV7-9, the J gene TRBJ2-3; 12 positions match TRBD2. Losses at the gene ends were 3 bases for V and 4 bases for J; bases not matched to a gene: 2. The CDR3 spans 15 residues. Germline CDR1 SEHNR, CDR2 FQNEAQ (reference sequence).

Concerning this clone: Other DNA sequences in this sample translate to the same CDR3. The rearrangement joins TRBV5-6 to TRBJ2-2; D remains ambiguous. The CDR3 runs to 16 residues. Germline values: CDR1 SGHDT, CDR2 YYEEEE. Trimming stripped 0 bases from V and 0 bases from J, with 9 bases between. This CDR3 reads CASSLAASANTGELFF. DNA of the CDR3: TGTGCCAGCAGCTTGGCGGCCAGCGCGAACACCGGGGAGCTGTTTTTT. The entire variable domain, with the rest obtained from reference TRBV5-6 and TRBJ2-2, is as follows: DAGVTQSPTHLIKTRGQQVTLRCSPKSGHDTVSWYQQALGQGPQFIFQYYEEEERQRGNFPDRFSGHQFPNYSSELNVNALLLGDSALYLCASSLAASANTGELFFGEGSRLTVL.

With regard to this clone: This CDR3 is also generated by other DNA sequences in the sample. The V gene is TRBV7-2, the J gene TRBJ1-2, with 7 nucleotides matching TRBD1. The J segment lost 5 bases and the V segment lost 5 bases, leaving 5 bases of the junction unmatched. Germline assignment: CDR1 SGHTA and CDR2 FQGNSA. The CDR3 totals 13 residues. This chain's CDR3 is CASSLGQFYGYTF. The CDR3 bases are TGTGCCAGCAGCCTGGGACAGTTTTATGGCTACACCTTC.

The chain has TRBV9 and TRBJ2-1, with 10 bases that match TRBD2. The germline gives CDR1 SGDLS, CDR2 YYNGEE. CDR3 length: 16 residues. V shed 3 bases and J 2 bases; nucleotides not matched to a gene: 5. Here the CDR3 DNA reads TGTGCCAGCAGCGAAACCACTAGCGGGGCCTACAATGAGCAGTTCTTC. It encodes CASSETTSGAYNEQFF.

This sequence joins TRBV9 and TRBJ2-7, with 8 positions matching TRBD1. Unmatched junction bases numbered 16, after V lost 4 bases and J lost 7 bases. Germline CDR1 is SGDLS and CDR2 is YYNGEE. The CDR3 has 16 amino acids. For the CDR3, the DNA is TGTGCCAGCAGCACCCGGACAGGGTGGATGGAAGGGGAGCAGTACTTC. Translated, it gives CASSTRTGWMEGEQYF.

The count of this clone is one. Other DNA sequences in this sample translate to the same CDR3. The V and J genes are TRBV6-5 and TRBJ2-2, with D possibly TRBD2 on 7 matching bases. The CDR3 length is 16 residues. Deletions cut 2 bases from V and 4 bases from J, with 14 bases between. Germline CDR1 is MNHEY and CDR2 is SVGAGI. The CDR3, as DNA: TGTGCCAGCAGTTACAGCCGGGGAGGGGGCACCGGGGAGCTGTTTTTT. Amino acids: CASSYSRGGGTGELFF.